This T cell receptor (beta chain) is drawn from a study of CD8+ T cells in alopecia areata. The table lists this clone with a count of one. V lost 4 bases to trimming and J lost 1 base, with 13 bases between them. The length of the CDR3 is 14 residues. CDR1 is SQVTM and CDR2 is ANQGSEA in the germline V gene. Extracted from the samples, RNA was reverse transcribed into cDNA to serve as the sequencing template. Clones were read by immunoSEQ multiplex PCR, and TCRdb kept only the in-frame ones, dropping some. The sample shows under 20,000 clones, 66% of them seen only once. The investigators collected lesional scalp punch biopsies and peripheral blood from alopecia areata patients.

The chain carries TRBV29-1 and TRBJ1-1, with D perhaps matching TRBD1 (6 bases). The receptor's source is a human donor with alopecia areata. The sample in question was skin, obtained at week 0. The CDR3 loop reads CSVGMGGRNTEAFF. For the CDR3, the DNA is TGCAGCGTTGGTATGGGGGGGCGGAACACTGAAGCTTTCTTT.